This entry concerns a single T cell receptor beta chain. These data come from a study of cytomegalovirus exposure and HLA in healthy donors. For the study at large: Earlier work reported some 110 million unique TCR beta sequences from some 170 million T cells.

The CDR3 spans 15 residues. The germline V gene encodes CDR1 SGHVS and CDR2 FNYEAQ. V was pared by 2 bases and J by 4 bases, with 6 bases of the junction left unmatched. PCR employed 60 Vbeta and 13 Jbeta primers. Produced via immunoSEQ multiplex PCR; TCRdb's table is partial and in-frame only. The table shows 140,000 to 150,000 clones, with around 78% occurring only once. The donors, nominally healthy at sampling, likely had unrecorded immune exposures. The sequencing input was PBMCs. This TCR came from a man aged 40-49 years in good health and CMV-seropositive. The V call is TRBV7-6, the J call TRBJ2-3; 7 bases fit TRBD2. CDR3 nucleotide sequence: TGTGCCAGCAGCTTATACGGGAGGCGTCCAGATACGCAGTATTTT. Translating it yields CASSLYGRRPDTQYF.